A selection of T cell receptor beta chains follows, all from one sample in a study of CD8+ T cells in alopecia areata. TCRdb's copy holds only in-frame clones and misses some; the assay was immunoSEQ multiplex PCR. The sample records approximately 150,000 clones, 45% to 60% being singletons. Sequencing used CD4+ T cells sorted from blood. Every receptor here comes from a human donor with alopecia areata. Each CDR3 is given with its conserved first and last residue. D genes are given only for firm matches. Only part of the rows carry a size: once, few, many, or a class if the clone is expanded.

j_call d_call v_call cdr3_length clone_size cdr3_aa cdr3_nt
TRBJ2-7 - TRBV29-1 14 once CSVLRDSADYEQYF TGCAGCGTACTGCGGGACAGCGCCGATTACGAGCAGTACTTC
TRBJ2-7 - TRBV28 15 few CASRPPGSQGHEQYF TGTGCCAGCAGACCTCCGGGCTCCCAGGGCCACGAGCAGTACTTC
TRBJ2-5 TRBD2 TRBV5-1 17 - CASSKTSGRAIVGTQYF TGCGCCAGCAGCAAGACTAGCGGGAGGGCCATCGTCGGGACCCAGTACTTC
TRBJ1-1 - TRBV2 11 - CASSWEAEAFF TGTGCCAGCAGTTGGGAGGCTGAAGCTTTCTTT
TRBJ1-2 - TRBV2 12 few CASVAGGYGYTF TGTGCCAGCGTAGCAGGCGGATATGGCTACACCTTC
TRBJ1-4 - TRBV29-1 14 few CSVGRLGTNEKLFF TGCAGCGTGGGGAGACTGGGAACTAATGAAAAACTGTTTTTT
TRBJ2-3 - TRBV29-1 14 - CSVVSSGSTDTQYF TGCAGCGTTGTGAGCAGCGGGAGCACAGATACGCAGTATTTT
TRBJ2-3 TRBD1 TRBV6-1 15 once CASRLTGGPRDTQYF TGTGCCAGCAGGCTGACAGGGGGGCCTAGAGATACGCAGTATTTT
TRBJ2-5 - TRBV5-1 12 - CASSSSGETQYF TGCGCCAGCAGCTCCTCAGGGGAGACCCAGTACTTC
TRBJ2-7 TRBD2 TRBV29-1 13 - CSVEGGGSYEQYF TGCAGCGTTGAGGGGGGGGGCTCCTACGAGCAGTACTTC
TRBJ2-7 - TRBV7-9 12 few CASSPEGIRQYF TGTGCCAGCAGCCCAGAAGGGATACGGCAGTACTTC
TRBJ1-2 - TRBV28 11 - CASSSPNGYTF TGTGCCAGCAGTTCCCCCAATGGCTACACCTTC
TRBJ2-2 - TRBV5-1 15 - CASSGQGGNTGELFF TGCGCCAGCAGCGGCCAAGGCGGGAACACCGGGGAGCTGTTTTTT
TRBJ2-7 - TRBV29-1 13 few CSVVEPATYEQYF TGCAGCGTTGTTGAGCCCGCAACCTACGAGCAGTACTTC
TRBJ2-4 TRBD1 TRBV5-6 15 - CASSPQGAARNIQYF TGTGCCAGCAGCCCGCAGGGGGCGGCGCGGAACATTCAGTACTTC
TRBJ1-5 - TRBV28 15 - CASSQGGYRDQPQHF TGTGCCAGCAGTCAGGGAGGTTACCGAGATCAGCCCCAGCATTTT
TRBJ2-1 TRBD2 TRBV7-8 16 - CASSPPRLAGSNEQFF TGTGCCAGCAGCCCGCCCCGGCTAGCGGGCTCCAATGAGCAGTTCTTC
TRBJ2-3 TRBD2 TRBV5-1 15 - CASSLAGGSTDTQYF TGCGCCAGCAGTTTAGCGGGAGGGAGCACAGATACGCAGTATTTT
TRBJ1-2 - TRBV5-6 15 - CASSERRQLFYGYTF TGTGCCAGCAGCGAACGGCGGCAGCTCTTCTATGGCTACACCTTC
TRBJ1-1 TRBD1 TRBV29-1 14 few CSVVRQGALAEAFF TGCAGCGTAGTTCGACAGGGGGCTTTGGCTGAAGCTTTCTTT
TRBJ1-1 TRBD1 TRBV7-3 13 once CASSAHRGGEAFF TGTGCCAGCAGCGCCCACAGGGGTGGTGAAGCTTTCTTT
TRBJ2-1 - TRBV20-1 11 few CSARRGVEQFF TGCAGTGCCAGACGTGGGGTTGAGCAGTTCTTC
TRBJ2-1 - TRBV7-9 13 - CASSLASGNEQFF TGTGCCAGCAGCTTAGCGAGCGGGAATGAGCAGTTCTTC
TRBJ2-7 TRBD2 TRBV10-3 13 few CAIGGAGGYEQYF TGTGCCATCGGGGGAGCGGGAGGATACGAGCAGTACTTC
TRBJ1-1 - TRBV7-3 15 few CASSSRGASNTEAFF TGTGCCAGCAGCTCCAGAGGGGCCTCGAACACTGAAGCTTTCTTT